This paragraph reports one T cell receptor beta chain. The CDR3 spans 15 residues. Germline loops: CDR1 SGHNT, CDR2 YYREEE (reference sequence). V lost 5 bases and J lost 1, with 12 bases in between. As originally analysed: Estimated nucleated cell counts came from reference gene primer amplification. TCRdb's table, derived via immunoSEQ multiplex PCR, lists solely in-frame clones and lacks some. The DNA gave D and trimming, while V, J and clone size come from that table. Among 80,000 to 85,000 clones listed, around 80% were seen once. The sample comes from a study of blood T cell repertoires in COVID-19. Study as a whole: Acute and convalescent COVID-19 samples came from the United States, Italy and Spain. Sample material is recorded as cDNA or gDNA derived from T cells, B-cell-depleted T cells, or PBMCs.

The chain has TRBV5-4 and TRBJ2-2; tentatively, D is TRBD2 (6 bases). Sequenced: peripheral blood. This sequence was found in a human donor in a cohort sampled during active COVID-19. CDR3: CASRGGTLNTGELFF. The CDR3 DNA reads as TGTGCCAGCAGGGGTGGGACTCTGAACACCGGGGAGCTGTTTTTT.